This T cell receptor (beta chain) was captured in a study of regulatory T cells in long-lasting Graves disease. This sample's time point: newly diagnosed GD, antithyroid drugs for less than 3 months. Scientists built the TCR library using RNA that was extracted from PBMCs. Turning to this clonotype: The target antigen is unknown.

Study-wide results and caveats: Analysis covered peripheral blood alone, not thyroid tissue. Among the persistent patients, fewer than 3,500 public clonotypes were shared, more than the 850 to 1,000 shared among new patients. Persistent Graves' patients showed a TCR diversity that was lower than that of newly diagnosed ones.

The authors built TCR beta libraries using iRepertoire HTBI primers and Arm-PCR of CDR3 regions. TCRdb fed the multiplex PCR reads into MiXCR, producing one record per CDR3 protein. The table includes some 460,000 distinct CDR3 sequences, around 16% detected once. The CDR3 runs 14 residues. The germline V gene has CDR1 MGHRA and CDR2 YSYEKL. V was cut by 5 bases and J by 5 bases, with 16 bases left in between. The same specimen was also included in a second study, on T cells in Graves' hyperthyroidism and ophthalmopathy.

The V call is TRBV4-1, the J call TRBJ2-7; possible D gene TRBD1, 5 bases. This specimen consisted of peripheral blood mononuclear cells (PBMCs), obtained at new diagnosis, from a patient treated with antithyroid drugs. The TCR originated in a man aged 40-49 years with Graves disease. The CDR3 nucleotides read TGCGCCAGCAGCAAAGGGGTGGTAGGTGACGAGCAGTACTTC. This encodes CASSKGVVGDEQYF.